The clone carrying this T cell receptor (beta chain) was observed a handful of times. These data belong to a study of identical twins. TCRdb independently ran MiXCR on the 5' RACE reads; one entry per CDR3 protein. The sample lists about 520,000 distinct CDR3 sequences, approximately 22% occurring once. Trimming removed 3 bases from V and 4 bases from J; junction bases left unmatched: 8. The CDR3 length is 16 residues. These data also formed part of another study, on T cells expressing NK-cell markers. From that report: Several of the experiments relied on an anti-gamma-delta TCR antibody so that only alpha-beta TCR T cells were sorted. Roughly six of the donors carried dominant NKG2C+ clonotypes that took up about 1.0-8% of their CD8+ T cells.

V usage is TRBV12-3 or TRBV12-4 and J usage is TRBJ1-5; TRBD1 agrees at 8 bases. The TCR sequence derives from a woman aged 18-29 years in good health. Material for sequencing was CD4+ T cells sorted from blood. CDR3 nucleotides: TGTGCCAGCAGTTTTTATCGGACAGGGTTAAATCAGCCCCAGCATTTT. Protein product: CASSFYRTGLNQPQHF.